This T cell receptor (beta chain) originates from a study of cytomegalovirus exposure and HLA in healthy donors. Study details: When 398 donors were genotyped, more than 70% of them were found to fall in the Caucasian-associated ancestry cluster. Study-level findings and limits: The authors enumerated 150 to 200 TCR beta chains as linked to cytomegalovirus. The authors later linked a missense DCLRE1C variant to TCR beta V- and J-gene trimming.

Comments on this clone: Its antigen is currently unknown.

In the PCR, 60 Vbeta and 13 Jbeta primers were used. Profiled with immunoSEQ multiplex PCR; TCRdb holds only in-frame clones, not every one. The sample yields more than 95,000 clones, roughly three quarters seen once. The source is a woman in her forties in good health and CMV-seronegative. Material: PBMCs.

CDR3 protein: CASSFQKNTEAFF. Here the CDR3 DNA reads TGCGCCAGCAGCTTTCAAAAGAACACTGAAGCTTTCTTT. This chain joins TRBV5-1 and TRBJ1-1; D gene ambiguous. The V and J ends lost 2 bases and 1 base respectively, with 6 bases between them. The CDR3 has 13 amino acids. Germline V lookup: CDR1 SGHRS, CDR2 YFSETQ.